The 32 T cell receptor beta chains below were found in one sample sequenced in a study of T-cell memory formation after mild COVID-19. Using its own MiXCR run on the 5' RACE reads, TCRdb lists one record per CDR3 protein. The sample lists roughly 250,000 distinct CDR3 sequences; approximately 15% were seen once. Sequencing was performed on PBMCs or a T cell subset sorted from them (not recorded which). The receptors derive from a man between 18 and 29 years old who had mild COVID-19 (a few samples of this study predate the infection). Cell type and time point are not known.

This clonotype was seen a few times. This chain's CDR3 is CATSDLRCRADSPLHF. In DNA form, the CDR3 reads TGTGCCACCAGTGATTTGCGGTGCAGGGCGGATTCACCCCTCCACTTT. This rearrangement joins TRBV24-1 to TRBJ1-6; TRBD1 is a possible D gene (5 bases). Germline V lookup: CDR1 KGHDR, CDR2 SFDVKD. The CDR3 has 16 residues. V was clipped by 0 bases and J by 8 bases, with 13 bases between them.

Only a few counts were recorded for this clonotype. The rearrangement links TRBV2 to TRBJ2-7; the D is unclear. CDR1 and CDR2 (germline): SNHLY, FYNNEI. V was pared by 0 bases and J by 6 bases, with 12 bases between. This CDR3 is built from 14 residues. The CDR3 region is CASSEAPKGGEQYF. The CDR3 region has the DNA TGTGCCAGCAGTGAAGCGCCGAAGGGTGGCGAGCAGTACTTC.

This chain joins TRBV15 and TRBJ2-7; D gene ambiguous. CDR1 LNHNV and CDR2 YYDKDF come from the germline V gene (reference sequence). The CDR3 sequence is 14 residues long. Trimming shortened V by 0 bases and J by 0 bases, and 6 bases separated the two germline ends. The CDR3 nucleotides are TGTGCCACCAGCAGAGACGCCGGCTCCTACGAGCAGTACGTC. This encodes CATSRDAGSYEQYV.

This clonotype has a handful of counts. The chain recombines TRBV9 with TRBJ1-2; a possible D gene is TRBD1 (5 bases). Germline V gene data show CDR1 as SGDLS and CDR2 as YYNGEE. Trimming took 0 bases from V and 0 from J, leaving 9 bases between them. This CDR3 region has 15 residues. The CDR3 coding sequence is TGTGCCAGCAGCGTAGCTGGGGGAACTAACTATGGCTACACCTTC. Residues: CASSVAGGTNYGYTF.

This clonotype was detected many times. V usage is TRBV4-1 and J usage is TRBJ2-1; D may be TRBD1 or TRBD2 (6 bases each). Deletions cut 8 bases from V and 5 bases from J, with 19 bases between. CDR1 is MGHRA and CDR2 is YSYEKL in the germline V gene. This CDR3 spans 15 amino acids. The CDR3: CASALFGGPDNEQFF. CDR3 DNA sequence: TGCGCCAGCGCCCTTTTCGGGGGCCCTGACAATGAGCAGTTCTTC.

This chain joins TRBV29-1 and TRBJ1-3; a possible D gene is TRBD1 (6 bases). Germline V gene sequence: CDR1 SQVTM, CDR2 ANQGSEA. V lost 4 bases and J 0 bases, leaving 10 bases between the germline ends. The CDR3 covers 14 residues. The CDR3 nucleotides are TGCAGCGTTGTTAGGGGGGTCTCTGGAAACACCATATATTTT. Its protein product is CSVVRGVSGNTIYF. Full variable domain (outside the CDR3, taken from reference TRBV29-1 and TRBJ1-3): SAVISQKPSRDICQRGTSLTIQCQVDSQVTMMFWYRQQPGQSLTLIATANQGSEATYESGFVIDKFPISRPNLTFSTLTVSNMSPEDSSIYLCSVVRGVSGNTIYFGEGSWLTVV.

This clonotype was counted a few times. The chain joins TRBV7-2 to TRBJ1-2, with D perhaps matching TRBD1 (5 bases). This CDR3 spans 15 amino acids. Germline V gene sequence: CDR1 SGHTA, CDR2 FQGNSA. V lost 5 bases to trimming and J lost 8 bases, with 21 bases between them. CDR3 residues: CASSQIQVRWRGYTF. The CDR3 DNA is TGTGCCAGCAGCCAGATACAGGTTAGGTGGCGAGGCTACACCTTC.

The chain employs TRBV9 and TRBJ2-5; no reliable D call. Germline loops: CDR1 SGDLS, CDR2 YYNGEE. This CDR3 has 16 amino acids. The germline V and J ends were trimmed by 4 bases and 5 bases, with 21 bases remaining between them. The DNA of the CDR3 is TGTGCCAGCAGCCCTGCCCCTGCTAGAGGTGAGGAGACCCAGTACTTC. Its translation: CASSPAPARGEETQYF.

This clonotype was counted ten times or more. This chain connects TRBV6-5 to TRBJ2-1; D unresolved. This CDR3 is 13 amino acids long. Trimming shortened V by 6 bases and J by 4 bases, and 10 bases separated the two germline ends. CDR1 is MNHEY and CDR2 is SVGAGI in the germline V gene. The CDR3 DNA reads TGTGCCAGCAGGGCGGTGGGGTACAATGAGCAGTTCTTC. Protein: CASRAVGYNEQFF.

This clonotype was seen a few times. The V gene is TRBV6-1, the J gene TRBJ2-7; 10 bases are shared with TRBD1. The CDR3 runs to 14 residues. CDR1 is MNHNS and CDR2 is SASEGT in the germline V gene. Losses at the gene ends were 3 bases for V and 6 bases for J; bases not matched to a gene: 5. CDR3 sequence: CASSDRQGAVEQYV. CDR3 coding DNA: TGTGCCAGCAGTGACCGACAGGGGGCCGTCGAGCAGTACGTC.

V usage is TRBV27 and J usage is TRBJ1-6, with D possibly being TRBD1 (6 bases). V was clipped by 4 bases and J by 7 bases, with 11 bases between them. The germline CDR1 and CDR2 sequences are MNHEY and SMNVEV (reference sequence). This CDR3 spans 14 amino acids. CDR3 nucleotides: TGTGCCAGCAGTTACCTGGGGGGCAATTCACCCCTCCACTTT. Encoded protein: CASSYLGGNSPLHF.

The chain links TRBV12-3 or TRBV12-4 to TRBJ2-7; 9 bases are shared with TRBD2. V lost 5 bases, J lost 4 bases, and 3 bases stayed unmatched. The CDR3 spans 13 residues. CDR3 DNA sequence: TGTGCCAGCAGTAGCGGGGGGTGGTACGAGCAGTACGTC. It codes for CASSSGGWYEQYV.

This chain connects TRBV7-2 to TRBJ2-2; 8 bases map to TRBD1. Germline trimming cut 7 bases from V and 6 bases from J; bases unmatched to any gene: 1. Germline CDR1 SGHTA, CDR2 FQGNSA. CDR3 length: 12 amino acids. CDR3 sequence (DNA): TGTGCCAGCACCAGGGGGCCCGGGGAGCTGTTTTTT. Translation gives CASTRGPGELFF.

The chain combines TRBV4-1 with TRBJ2-3; D not certain. This CDR3 has 14 residues. Germline CDR1 reads MGHRA; CDR2 reads YSYEKL. The V end was cut by 0 bases, the J end by 2 bases, with 6 bases between. Here the CDR3 DNA reads TGCGCCAGCAGCCAAGAGTCGAACACAGATACGCAGTATTTT. It yields the protein CASSQESNTDTQYF.

The J gene is TRBJ1-6, the V gene TRBV18; no clear D gene. Trimming took off 2 bases at V and 0 bases at J, with 5 bases between the two ends. The CDR3 is 15 amino acids. CDR1 and CDR2 (germline): KGHSH, LQKENI. The CDR3 sequence: CASSPASSYNSPLHF. The DNA for the CDR3 is TGTGCCAGCTCACCAGCGAGCTCCTATAATTCACCCCTCCACTTT.

This clonotype has a handful of counts. V gene TRBV7-2 combines with J gene TRBJ1-2; D possibly corresponds to TRBD1 (5 bases). The CDR3 contains 15 residues. Trimming stripped 6 bases from V and 4 bases from J, with 18 bases between. Germline assignment: CDR1 SGHTA and CDR2 FQGNSA. The DNA of the CDR3 is TGTGCCAGCAGTTCCCAGGGAACTGGGGGCTATGGCTACACCTTC. Translating it yields CASSSQGTGGYGYTF.

This chain connects TRBV27 to TRBJ2-7; TRBD2 aligns across 10 bases. CDR3 size: 13 residues. Per germline, CDR1 MNHEY and CDR2 SMNVEV (reference sequence). V shed 6 bases, J shed 3 bases, and the junction held 2 bases outside the gene matches. Written as DNA, the CDR3 is TGTGCCAGCAGGAGGACTAGCGGCTACGAGCAGTACTTC. Amino acid sequence: CASRRTSGYEQYF.

This clonotype was observed at least ten times. The chain has TRBV12-3 or TRBV12-4 and TRBJ2-3, with 10 bases aligning to TRBD2. Trimming at V came to 5 bases and at J to 4 bases, leaving 6 bases not matched to a gene. CDR3 length: 15 amino acids. CDR3 sequence (DNA): TGTGCCAGCAGTACCAGCGGGGGGGCCGCAGATACGCAGTATTTT. It translates to CASSTSGGAADTQYF.

This clonotype was counted only a few times. The chain employs TRBV4-1 and TRBJ1-5; 7 bases line up with TRBD1. Germline-derived CDR1 and CDR2 are MGHRA and YSYEKL. This CDR3 is built from 16 residues. Losses at the gene ends were 3 bases for V and 6 bases for J; bases not matched to a gene: 11. Here the CDR3 reads CASSQIKGARAQPQHF. The CDR3 nucleotides read TGCGCCAGCAGCCAGATCAAGGGGGCGCGAGCTCAGCCCCAGCATTTT.

This clonotype came up many times. This chain joins TRBV4-1 and TRBJ1-4; a weak D match, TRBD1 (5 bases). The CDR3 spans 15 residues. V dropped 1 base and J dropped 2 bases, with 8 bases sitting between them. Germline V gives CDR1 MGHRA, CDR2 YSYEKL. CDR3 sequence (DNA): TGCGCCAGCAGCCAAGTTGGGACGACTAATGAAAAACTGTTTTTT. Encoded protein: CASSQVGTTNEKLFF.

This clonotype was counted between two and nine times. The rearrangement uses TRBV2 and TRBJ2-5, with D unresolved. This CDR3 is 11 amino acids long. The V end lost 4 bases, the J end lost 5 bases, and 5 bases lay between the germline ends. The germline CDR1 and CDR2 sequences are SNHLY and FYNNEI. In nucleotides, the CDR3 is TGTGCCAGCAGTGTGCGGGAGACCCAGTACTTC. Its protein product is CASSVRETQYF.

The chain couples TRBV4-3 to TRBJ2-3; TRBD2 might be the D (5 bases). V was trimmed by 1 base and J by 0 bases, leaving 14 bases between them. The CDR3 length is 17 residues. Germline V gene data show CDR1 as LGHNA and CDR2 as YSLEER. The CDR3 DNA follows: TGCGCCAGCAGCCAAGGATTCCGGGGTTCTAGCACAGATACGCAGTATTTT. It is translated as CASSQGFRGSSTDTQYF.

The table lists this clonotype with a few counts. This chain connects TRBV6-5 to TRBJ2-7; perhaps TRBD1 as D (6 bases). The CDR3 loop spans 15 amino acids. Germline assignment: CDR1 MNHEY and CDR2 SVGAGI. V lost 2 bases, J lost 3 bases, and 14 bases lay in between. The CDR3 protein is CASSYTSGTLYEQYF. The CDR3 region has the DNA TGTGCCAGCAGTTACACCTCCGGGACACTCTACGAGCAGTACTTC.

Only a few counts were recorded for this clonotype. The junction does not match germline at one end; this may be a read error. The chain is built from TRBV7-7 and TRBJ2-6; TRBD2 might be the D (6 bases). Germline values: CDR1 SSHAT, CDR2 FNYEAQ (reference sequence). This CDR3 spans 15 amino acids. Here the CDR3 DNA reads TGTGCTAGCAGCTTAGGAGTGCGGGGACCCAACGTCCTGACTTTC. Translation gives CASSLGVRGPNVLTF.

This clonotype has just a few counts. This chain joins TRBV4-1 and TRBJ1-1; D is unclear. V lost 6 bases and J 8 bases, leaving 16 bases between the germline ends. Germline assignment: CDR1 MGHRA and CDR2 YSYEKL. The CDR3 has 13 amino acids. The CDR3 DNA reads TGCGCCAGCAGGGGCGGACTGACACCCGAAGCTTTCTTT. This encodes CASRGGLTPEAFF.

This clonotype showed up just a few times. The chain carries TRBV7-2 and TRBJ2-7; 8 bases align to TRBD2. There are 16 residues in the CDR3. The germline V gene has CDR1 SGHTA and CDR2 FQGNSA. V was clipped by 2 bases and J by 5 bases; unmatched bases: 11. The CDR3 protein is CASSLRSGGPPDEQYF. The CDR3 nucleotides are TGTGCCAGCAGCTTAAGGAGCGGGGGTCCTCCTGACGAGCAGTACTTC.

The genes are TRBV28 and TRBJ2-1; D unclear. Germline V gene lookup returns CDR1 MDHEN and CDR2 SYDVKM. There are 11 residues in the CDR3. V dropped 3 bases and J dropped 9 bases, with 6 bases sitting between them. CDR3 residues: CASSFFGEQFF. CDR3 coding DNA: TGTGCCAGCAGTTTCTTTGGTGAGCAGTTCTTC.

This clonotype appeared many times. The chain joins TRBV14 to TRBJ2-3; D is unclear. The CDR3 loop spans 12 amino acids. Germline values: CDR1 SGHDN, CDR2 FVKESK. V lost 5 bases and J 3 bases, leaving 6 bases between the germline ends. CDR3 bases: TGTGCCAGCAGCGGAGAGACAGATACGCAGTATTTT. It translates to CASSGETDTQYF.

The chain joins TRBV6-5 to TRBJ1-4; 9 bases fit TRBD1. The V gene end was trimmed by 3 bases and the J gene end by 8 bases; junction bases not matched to a gene: 10. Germline-derived CDR1 and CDR2 are MNHEY and SVGAGI. The CDR3 contains 16 residues. The CDR3 spells CASSYHHRGPAEKLFF. In DNA form, the CDR3 reads TGTGCCAGCAGTTATCACCACAGGGGGCCCGCCGAAAAACTGTTTTTT.

The CDR3 reads CASSSTSRGLGSPLHF. In DNA form, the CDR3 reads TGTGCCAGCTCATCTACATCCAGGGGGCTCGGTTCACCCCTCCACTTT. The genes are TRBV18 and TRBJ1-6; 8 bases align to TRBD1. CDR3 length equals 16 residues. Per germline, CDR1 KGHSH and CDR2 LQKENI. Trimming at V came to 5 bases and at J to 9 bases, leaving 12 bases not matched to a gene.

This clonotype has more than one count but fewer than ten. V gene TRBV12-3 or TRBV12-4 combines with J gene TRBJ2-3; 9 positions match TRBD1. The V segment lost 8 bases and the J segment 6 bases; nucleotides outside the gene matches: 6. The CDR3 covers 13 residues. DNA for the CDR3: TGTGCCAGCGGCACAGGGGGCTGGGATACGCAGTATTTT. This sequence encodes CASGTGGWDTQYF.

The V call is TRBV5-1, the J call TRBJ2-1; D possibly corresponds to TRBD2 (6 bases). CDR3 length: 13 residues. Trimming removed 3 bases at V and 8 bases at J, with 12 bases between. CDR1 is SGHRS and CDR2 is YFSETQ in the germline V gene. CDR3 nucleotide sequence: TGCGCCAGCAGCTCGGGGCCGGGGGATGAGCAGTTCTTC. Translation: CASSSGPGDEQFF.